The 21 T cell receptor beta chains in this list originate from one sample, sequenced in a study of blood T cell repertoires in COVID-19. Assay: immunoSEQ multiplex PCR; the TCRdb copy retains only in-frame clones and omits some. Of 200,000 to 250,000 clones in the sample, 83% were seen once. Sequencing input: PBMCs or T cells enriched from blood (not recorded which). The receptors come from a woman aged 40-49 years who had been exposed to COVID-19.

The chain uses TRBV28 and TRBJ1-1; no clear D. This CDR3 has 12 residues. The V gene lost 6 bases and the J gene lost 9 bases, with 14 bases spanning the gap. In germline, CDR1 is MDHEN, CDR2 SYDVKM. The CDR3 reads CASSLTVIKAFF. The CDR3 coding sequence is TGTGCCAGCAGCTTAACGGTGATCAAAGCTTTCTTT. The whole variable domain, filled in from reference TRBV28 and TRBJ1-1, reads DVKVTQSSRYLVKRTGEKVFLECVQDMDHENMFWYRQDPGLGLRLIYFSYDVKMKEKGDIPEGYSVSREKKERFSLILESASTNQTSMYLCASSLTVIKAFFGQGTRLTVV.

The chain links TRBV7-2 to TRBJ2-2; D may be TRBD2 (5 bases). This CDR3 is built from 15 residues. Germline loops: CDR1 SGHTA, CDR2 FQGNSA. Trimming took off 10 bases at V and 7 bases at J, with 22 bases between the two ends. In DNA, the CDR3 is TGTGCCACCGCCCGGGATTCAGGACGGGGCGGGGAGCTGTTTTTT. Translating it yields CATARDSGRGGELFF.

CDR3 nucleotides: TGTGCCAGCAGCGCGACGGGGGAGACCCAGTACTTC. Its protein product is CASSATGETQYF. V is TRBV9 and J is TRBJ2-5; perhaps TRBD2 as D (5 bases). The germline V gene encodes CDR1 SGDLS and CDR2 YYNGEE. CDR3 length: 12 amino acids. The V and J ends lost 3 bases and 5 bases respectively, with 8 bases between them.

This clone occurred a few times. This chain joins TRBV11-2 and TRBJ2-7; 7 bases match TRBD1. The CDR3 has 14 residues. Germline assignment: CDR1 SGHAT and CDR2 FQNNGV. V trimming: 5 bases; J trimming: 3 bases; junction bases outside the gene matches: 7. In DNA form, the CDR3 reads TGTGCCAGCAGCCGATCCCAGGGGGTCTACGAGCAGTACTTC. Protein sequence: CASSRSQGVYEQYF.

The chain is built from TRBV12-5 and TRBJ2-5, with 14 bases that match TRBD2. Trimming took 7 bases from V and 2 from J; bases not matched to a gene: 3. Germline V CDR1 and CDR2: LGHNT, FRNRAP. This CDR3 contains 15 residues. Written as DNA, the CDR3 is TGTGCTAGTGTTCGGACTAGCGGGGGGCAAGAGACCCAGTACTTC. It encodes CASVRTSGGQETQYF.

The gene calls are TRBV7-8 and TRBJ1-4, with 8 positions matching TRBD1. V shed 5 bases, J shed 3 bases, and the junction held 11 bases outside the gene matches. The CDR3 runs to 17 residues. From germline, CDR1 is SGHVS and CDR2 FQNEAQ. The CDR3, as DNA: TGTGCCAGCAGCCGGCAGGGGGCGGTCGGGTCTAATGAAAAACTGTTTTTT. This codes for CASSRQGAVGSNEKLFF.

This chain links TRBV24-1 with TRBJ1-5, with no clear D. This CDR3 is built from 14 residues. Germline V gene sequence: CDR1 KGHDR, CDR2 SFDVKD. With 3 bases removed from V and 1 base from J, the gap between germline ends came to 6 bases. The CDR3: CATSDGQSNQPQHF. Here the CDR3 DNA reads TGTGCCACCAGTGATGGCCAGAGCAATCAGCCCCAGCATTTT.

The chain couples TRBV11-2 to TRBJ2-7; 8 positions agree with TRBD1. The length of the CDR3 is 13 residues. CDR1 and CDR2 (germline): SGHAT, FQNNGV. The ends lost 5 bases at V and 6 bases at J; junction bases unmatched: 6. Written as DNA, the CDR3 is TGTGCCAGCAGCACCCAGGGGGCGGTCGAGCAGTACTTC. It encodes CASSTQGAVEQYF.

This clone appeared a few times. The chain links TRBV7-3 to TRBJ2-1; 11 bases align to TRBD2. Germline loops: CDR1 SGHTA, CDR2 FQGTGA. Trimming removed 5 bases from V and 10 bases from J; junction bases left unmatched: 13. The length of the CDR3 is 16 residues. The CDR3: CASSPRASGGWNEQFF. The CDR3 nucleotides read TGTGCCAGCAGCCCACGGGCTAGCGGGGGGTGGAACGAGCAGTTCTTC.

The V gene is TRBV12-3 or TRBV12-4, the J gene TRBJ2-3; no definite D call. The CDR3 extends over 13 amino acids. Between the trimmed V and J ends, which lost 3 bases and 5 bases, there was a span of 9 bases. The CDR3: CASSFEPQDTQYF. CDR3 in DNA: TGTGCCAGCAGTTTCGAGCCCCAAGATACGCAGTATTTT.

The chain recombines TRBV7-9 with TRBJ1-1; TRBD1 agrees at 7 bases. This CDR3 comprises 15 residues. In germline, CDR1 is SEHNR, CDR2 FQNEAQ (reference sequence). Trimming took 1 base from V and 5 from J; bases not matched to a gene: 7. This CDR3 reads CASSLGSGGETEAFF. CDR3 DNA sequence: TGTGCCAGCAGCTTAGGCTCAGGGGGAGAAACTGAAGCTTTCTTT.

V is TRBV5-5 and J is TRBJ1-5; D is possibly TRBD1 (6 bases). Deletions cut 4 bases from V and 0 bases from J, with 11 bases between. The CDR3 totals 15 residues. In germline, CDR1 is SGHKS, CDR2 YYEKEE (reference sequence). This CDR3 is CASSLQGYSNQPQHF. DNA of the CDR3: TGTGCCAGCAGCCTACAGGGATATAGCAATCAGCCCCAGCATTTT. The full variable domain, rest sourced from reference TRBV5-5 and TRBJ1-5, is DAGVTQSPTHLIKTRGQQVTLRCSPISGHKSVSWYQQVLGQGPQFIFQYYEKEERGRGNFPDRFSARQFPNYSSELNVNALLLGDSALYLCASSLQGYSNQPQHFGDGTRLSIL.

The gene calls are TRBV28 and TRBJ2-3, with D possibly matching TRBD2 (5 bases). Germline-derived CDR1 and CDR2 are MDHEN and SYDVKM. The V end lost 0 bases, the J end lost 2 bases, and 9 bases lay between the germline ends. This CDR3 has 15 amino acids. As DNA, the CDR3 is TGTGCCAGCAGTTTATGGGACTGGACCACAGATACGCAGTATTTT. Its translation is CASSLWDWTTDTQYF. Together with reference TRBV28 and TRBJ2-3, the CDR3 gives the full variable domain: DVKVTQSSRYLVKRTGEKVFLECVQDMDHENMFWYRQDPGLGLRLIYFSYDVKMKEKGDIPEGYSVSREKKERFSLILESASTNQTSMYLCASSLWDWTTDTQYFGPGTRLTVL.

The V and J genes are TRBV19 and TRBJ2-3; tentatively, D is TRBD1 (5 bases). V was clipped by 5 bases and J by 2 bases, with 14 bases between them. Germline lookup yields CDR1 LNHDA and CDR2 SQIVND (reference sequence). The CDR3 runs 15 residues. DNA for the CDR3: TGTGCCAGTAGTCGGCGACAGCTCTCCACAGATACGCAGTATTTT. It encodes CASSRRQLSTDTQYF.

This clone was detected a few times. V and J are TRBV7-8 and TRBJ2-1, with 7 bases fitting TRBD2. V gave up 1 base and J gave up 5 bases; unmatched junction bases: 11. The CDR3 is 17 residues long. Germline V gene sequence: CDR1 SGHVS, CDR2 FQNEAQ. CDR3 loop: CASSLGAWRGFDNEQFF. The CDR3, as DNA: TGTGCCAGCAGCTTAGGGGCCTGGCGGGGGTTCGACAATGAGCAGTTCTTC.

The rearrangement joins TRBV7-8 to TRBJ1-3, with D perhaps matching TRBD1 (5 bases). The germline CDR1 and CDR2 sequences are SGHVS and FQNEAQ. V shed 5 bases and J shed 0 bases, with 14 bases lying between them. CDR3 length: 16 residues. The CDR3 coding sequence is TGTGCCAGCAGCCAACCCCGACAGTCCTCTGGAAACACCATATATTTT. It is translated as CASSQPRQSSGNTIYF. The full variable domain, completed using reference TRBV7-8 and TRBJ1-3, is GAGVSQSPRYKVAKRGQDVALRCDPISGHVSLFWYQQALGQGPEFLTYFQNEAQLDKSGLPSDRFFAERPEGSVSTLKIQRTQQEDSAVYLCASSQPRQSSGNTIYFGEGSWLTVV.

This chain joins TRBV4-2 and TRBJ1-2; perhaps TRBD1 as D (6 bases). Trimming pared 0 bases from V and 7 bases from J, leaving 9 bases between. This CDR3 region has 13 residues. The V gene's germline CDR1 is LGHNA and CDR2 YNFKEQ. The CDR3 reads CASSQDGTFGYTF. CDR3 nucleotide sequence: TGTGCCAGCAGCCAAGACGGGACATTTGGCTACACCTTC.

This clone was observed once. The chain uses TRBV7-9 and TRBJ2-7; 7 bases map to TRBD1. Germline V gives CDR1 SEHNR, CDR2 FQNEAQ (reference sequence). The trim removed 5 bases at V and 1 base at J, leaving 14 bases unmatched. The CDR3 loop spans 17 amino acids. In DNA form, the CDR3 reads TGTGCCAGCAGCCCACAGAAGGGACAGATGAATTCCTACGAGCAGTACTTC. It specifies CASSPQKGQMNSYEQYF.

The chain couples TRBV9 to TRBJ2-2; possible D gene TRBD2, 6 bases. This CDR3 contains 14 residues. Germline V gives CDR1 SGDLS, CDR2 YYNGEE. The V and J ends lost 2 bases and 8 bases respectively, with 13 bases between them. DNA of the CDR3: TGTGCCAGCAGCGTGGTTCAAGCGGGTGGGGAGCTGTTTTTT. Translated: CASSVVQAGGELFF.

DNA for the CDR3: TGTGCCAGCAGAGCAGGGGGTGGGTATGGCTACACCTTC. This sequence encodes CASRAGGGYGYTF. The rearrangement joins TRBV4-2 to TRBJ1-2; TRBD1 matches at 7 bases. The ends lost 6 bases at V and 5 bases at J; junction bases unmatched: 6. This CDR3 has 13 amino acids. Germline assignment: CDR1 LGHNA and CDR2 YNFKEQ.

The chain carries TRBV6-5 and TRBJ1-2; TRBD1 aligns across 7 bases. V lost 0 bases and J lost 7; bases outside the gene matches: 5. There are 14 residues in the CDR3. The V gene's germline CDR1 is MNHEY and CDR2 SVGAGI. The CDR3 region is CASSYSQGEVGYTF. CDR3 DNA sequence: TGTGCCAGCAGTTACTCGCAGGGGGAGGTTGGCTACACCTTC.